Sequencing of this T cell receptor beta chain was carried out in a study of blood T cells in healthy people across ages (dated by TCRdb to 2014 to 2015). As for the study more broadly: In model experiments, template switching captured about one uniquely barcoded TCR beta cDNA molecule for every two T cells. The study measured age-related changes in TCR beta repertoire diversity using deep sequencing normalized with unique cDNA molecular identifiers. Four age groups were formed from the donors: young (average approximately 17 years), middle-aged (approximately 40), aged (62) and long-lived (about 80). To avoid experimental bias, donors of different ages were distributed randomly across sequencing lanes. The study analyzed two additional independent replicas of 1 million unique cDNA reads from the same blood draw for two donors, one aged 18 to 30 and one aged 80 or older.

About this clonotype: Its specific antigen is unknown. No quality values exist for individual bases; no much larger clone is one base distant.

Here is what the overall study found, with its caveats: Estimates of total diversity based on one million sequenced T cells were considered lower bounds and underestimates. Compared with the aged group, the long-lived group had more naive CD4+ T cells, fewer expanded clones and increased TCR diversity, a pattern suggesting age selection. Since profiling was done on bulk unsorted PBMCs, naive and antigen-experienced compartments could not be conclusively compared. Donor CMV infection status was unknown, potentially confounding age-related changes in expanded clonotypes. There was a strong correlation between observed TCR beta diversity and the percentage of naive T cells measured by flow cytometry. Observed TCR beta diversity per million T cells fell roughly linearly with age, and a significant reduction was already apparent by age roughly 40.

The donors were roughly 40 Caucasian individuals from Russia, aged roughly 6 to 100 years, who were systemically healthy. Each donor gave ten milliliters of peripheral blood, collected into EDTA-treated Vacutainer tubes. PBMCs were isolated by Ficoll-Paque density-gradient centrifugation, with at least 7 million obtained per sample. Total RNA was extracted from PBMCs with Trizol reagent, with at least 6 micrograms obtained per sample. The percentages of naive CD45RAhigh/CD27high T cells were determined by flow cytometry on a PBMC aliquot from every donor. Libraries were prepared through 5' RACE. The sample was run on an Illumina HiSeq 2500. The second PCR ran for about 6 to 12 cycles and used a J-beta primer mix along with a sample-barcoded 5' primer. A template-switch 5' adaptor carrying 12 random nucleotides introduced a unique molecular identifier onto each TCR beta cDNA molecule. At least 3 million CDR3-containing paired-end reads were obtained from each sample. The Mint cDNA synthesis kit, primed by a TRBC-specific oligonucleotide, was used to synthesize first-strand cDNA from all RNA. After uracil-DNA glycosylase treatment, a first 18-cycle PCR used universal primers M1SS and BC2_uni_R on all cDNA. Turning to the authors' computational methods: For normalization, 1 million high-quality reads, each with a distinct molecular identifier, were randomly selected from each sample. Reads with shared molecular identifiers were discarded instead of being binned into consensus sequences. CDR3 identification, clonotype clustering and error correction used MiTCR with a Q25 quality threshold and the strictest error-elimination algorithm. A nonparametric unseen species model with Euler transformation was used to estimate a lower bound on total TCR beta diversity. Through fastp at Q25 and MiXCR, TCRdb rebuilt clones from the public reads, retaining in-frame beta chains. Entries that share a CDR3 protein sequence are merged under the most common genes and DNA. These V and J calls rely on TCRdb rather than the paper's analysis. The sample includes approximately 800,000 distinct CDR3 sequences, with roughly 64% observed a single time. The ten largest clones capture about 20% of the sample.

At the junction V is shortened by 1 base and J by 5 bases; bases outside the gene matches: 7. CDR1 and CDR2, looked up from the germline V gene, are MGHDK and SYGVNS. The CDR3 contains 15 residues, cysteine and phenylalanine counted. The kept DNA is CDR3 alone, 45 bases in frame from the first base. This TCR was recovered from a man aged 25 to 40 in good health. Sequences were obtained from blood. The chain joins TRBV25-1 to TRBJ2-5, and TRBD1 aligns with 7 junction nucleotides. The CDR3 region: CASSEWDRMSETQYF. The DNA sequence reads TGTGCCAGCAGTGAATGGGACAGAATGTCGGAGACCCAGTACTTC.